Below are 21 T cell receptor beta chains sequenced from a single sample in a study of a mutant IDH1 vaccine in newly diagnosed glioma. These TCRs are of unknown antigen specificity. Time point in this sample: week 5, during vaccination. Vaccinated patients received 300 ug of mutant IDH1 20-mer peptide per dose, with topical imiquimod. Assay used: immunoSEQ multiplex PCR; TCRdb lists only in-frame clones, some missing. The repertoire holds some 33,000 clones, with roughly three fifths as singletons. Specimen: PBMCs, collected from a glioma patient whose treatment included an IDH1 peptide vaccine. These receptor sequences come from a young woman with glioma.

In its sample, this clone was seen a few times. This sequence joins TRBV18 and TRBJ1-2; TRBD1 aligns across 8 bases. Trimming at V came to 1 base and at J to 4 bases, leaving 2 bases not matched to a gene. The CDR3 runs to 14 residues. CDR1 is KGHSH, CDR2 LQKENI, per germline. The CDR3 loop reads CASSPQGQGYGYTF. In nucleotides, the CDR3 is TGTGCCAGCTCACCACAAGGACAGGGCTATGGCTACACCTTC.

This chain joins TRBV9 and TRBJ2-3; no clear D. Germline V gene sequence: CDR1 SGDLS, CDR2 YYNGEE. The V and J ends lost 0 bases and 7 bases respectively, with 9 bases between them. CDR3 size: 13 residues. CDR3 in DNA: TGTGCCAGCAGCGTAGGGGGTGAGAATACGCAGTATTTT. Translation gives CASSVGGENTQYF.

This sequence joins TRBV5-1 and TRBJ1-2; 9 nucleotides agree with TRBD1. Trimming at V came to 2 bases and at J to 6 bases, leaving 2 bases not matched to a gene. CDR3 length: 13 residues. The germline V gene encodes CDR1 SGHRS and CDR2 YFSETQ. The CDR3 region has the DNA TGCGCCAGCAGCTTAGACAGGGGGGATGGCTACACCTTC. It yields the protein CASSLDRGDGYTF.

The CDR3 loop is CASSPRDRGELFF. The CDR3 bases are TGTGCCAGCTCACCACGTGACAGGGGTGAGCTGTTTTTT. The V gene is TRBV18, the J gene TRBJ2-2, with 8 nucleotides matching TRBD1. The CDR3 has 13 residues. The V gene's germline CDR1 is KGHSH and CDR2 LQKENI. Losses at the gene ends were 1 base for V and 11 bases for J; bases not matched to a gene: 3. The variable domain in full, completed from reference TRBV18 and TRBJ2-2, reads NAGVMQNPRHLVRRRGQEARLRCSPMKGHSHVYWYRQLPEEGLKFMVYLQKENIIDESGMPKERFSAEFPKEGPSILRIQQVVRGDSAAYFCASSPRDRGELFFGEGSRLTVL.

This sequence joins TRBV4-3 and TRBJ1-1, with 7 bases lining up with TRBD1. The germline V gene encodes CDR1 LGHNA and CDR2 YSLEER. V shed 0 bases, J shed 10 bases, and the junction held 8 bases outside the gene matches. The CDR3 runs 14 residues. The CDR3 is CASSQEMRGRVAFF. Here the CDR3 DNA reads TGCGCCAGCAGCCAAGAAATGAGGGGGCGGGTAGCTTTCTTT.

This clone appeared many times. The genes are TRBV2 and TRBJ1-5; D is uncertain. The CDR3 has 13 residues. Looked up from germline, CDR1 is SNHLY and CDR2 is FYNNEI. Deletions cut 5 bases from V and 3 bases from J, with 8 bases between. In nucleotides, the CDR3 is TGTGCCAGCAGTCCCGAAGTCAATCAGCCCCAGCATTTT. It codes for CASSPEVNQPQHF.

The rearrangement joins TRBV20-1 to TRBJ2-5; TRBD1 might be the D (5 bases). Germline-derived CDR1 and CDR2 are DFQATT and SNEGSKA (reference sequence). The CDR3 totals 11 residues. The ends were cut back, 4 bases at V and 4 bases at J, with 7 bases in the middle. The CDR3 DNA is TGCAGTGCTAAGACAGTAGAGACCCAGTACTTC. It specifies CSAKTVETQYF.

This chain uses TRBV19 with TRBJ2-1, with TRBD2 matching 11 bases. Germline V lookup: CDR1 LNHDA, CDR2 SQIVND (reference sequence). The CDR3 sequence is 15 residues long. After removal of 3 bases from V and 3 bases from J, the junction contained 1 base not matched to a gene. This CDR3 reads CASSISGRDYNEQFF. The DNA for the CDR3 is TGTGCCAGTAGTATTAGCGGGAGGGACTACAATGAGCAGTTCTTC.

Notes on this clone: Relative to the germline gene, one junction end is altered; a read error may explain this. CDR3 sequence: CASSPWLGRGQNF. The DNA of the CDR3 is TGTGCCAGCAGCCCTTGGCTGGGGAGGGGGCAGAACTTC. The chain combines TRBV5-6 with TRBJ2-4; possibly TRBD1 or TRBD2 for D (7 bases each). The germline V gene encodes CDR1 SGHDT and CDR2 YYEEEE. The CDR3 length is 13 residues.

This sequence joins TRBV25-1 and TRBJ1-4; D not certain. Trimming shortened V by 1 base and J by 11 bases, and 11 bases separated the two germline ends. Germline values: CDR1 MGHDK, CDR2 SYGVNS. The CDR3 has 13 amino acids. The CDR3 coding sequence is TGTGCCAGCAGTGAATTGGCCGGCAAGAAACTGTTTTTT. It is translated as CASSELAGKKLFF.

This clone has only a few counts. The chain links TRBV5-1 to TRBJ1-1; D not resolved. Germline V lookup: CDR1 SGHRS, CDR2 YFSETQ. This CDR3 comprises 16 residues. Trimming left V 0 bases short and J 1 base short, with 13 bases between. CDR3 sequence (DNA): TGCGCCAGCAGCTTGGCCGAGAGTCGGGGGAACACTGAAGCTTTCTTT. It codes for CASSLAESRGNTEAFF.

The CDR3 spells CASKKASNYGYTF. The CDR3 DNA is TGTGCCAGCAAAAAGGCCAGTAACTATGGCTACACCTTC. V and J are TRBV2 and TRBJ1-2; D not certain. Trimming removed 7 bases at V and 1 base at J, with 10 bases between. This CDR3 contains 13 residues. Germline CDR1 is SNHLY and CDR2 is FYNNEI.

This clone was counted only a few times. This chain connects TRBV11-3 to TRBJ2-5, with D unclear. Looked up from germline, CDR1 is SGHNT and CDR2 is YENEEA. The CDR3 runs 13 residues. V lost 8 bases and J lost 1, with 11 bases in between. The CDR3 spells CASRSPSQETQYF. The DNA of the CDR3 is TGTGCCAGCCGCTCCCCTTCCCAAGAGACCCAGTACTTC.

The gene calls are TRBV19 and TRBJ2-1, with D perhaps TRBD2 (5 bases). The germline V gene encodes CDR1 LNHDA and CDR2 SQIVND (reference sequence). V shed 5 bases and J shed 6 bases, with 8 bases lying between them. The CDR3 length is 12 residues. CDR3: CASSGLTNEQFF. CDR3 nucleotides: TGTGCCAGTAGTGGACTCACCAATGAGCAGTTCTTC. Filled out from reference TRBV19 and TRBJ2-1, the complete variable domain reads DGGITQSPKYLFRKEGQNVTLSCEQNLNHDAMYWYRQDPGQGLRLIYYSQIVNDFQKGDIAEGYSVSREKKESFPLTVTSAQKNPTAFYLCASSGLTNEQFFGPGTRLTVL.

The V and J genes are TRBV21-1 and TRBJ2-1; no DNA check was done on the table's D call, TRBD2. TRBV21-1 is a documented pseudogene. This CDR3 has 18 amino acids. Written as DNA, the CDR3 is TGTGCCAGCAGCAAAGAGAGGACTAGCGGGAGGGCCGTCGATGAGCAGTTCTTC. Protein sequence: CASSKERTSGRAVDEQFF.

The chain carries TRBV5-4 and TRBJ1-3; 7 bases line up with TRBD1. The CDR3 totals 16 residues. V shed 0 bases, J shed 2 bases, and the junction held 5 bases outside the gene matches. From germline, CDR1 is SGHNT and CDR2 YYREEE (reference sequence). The CDR3 protein is CASSLGGTVTGNTIYF. DNA of the CDR3: TGTGCCAGCAGCTTGGGCGGGACAGTAACTGGAAACACCATATATTTT.

The chain recombines TRBV5-1 with TRBJ2-1; 8 bases are shared with TRBD1. V shed 7 bases and J 8 bases; nucleotides not matched to a gene: 11. CDR3 size: 14 residues. CDR1 and CDR2 from the germline V gene are SGHRS and YFSETQ. The CDR3 loop reads CASGVGQGLDEQFF. CDR3 in DNA: TGCGCCAGCGGCGTCGGACAGGGATTAGATGAGCAGTTCTTC.

The chain combines TRBV30 with TRBJ2-3; the D gene is possibly TRBD1 (5 bases). CDR3 length: 13 amino acids. V shed 4 bases and J shed 6 bases, with 14 bases lying between them. Germline CDR1 is GTSNPN and CDR2 is SVGIG (reference sequence). The CDR3 sequence is CAWNLIRVDTQYF. As DNA, the CDR3 is TGTGCCTGGAATCTTATCAGGGTCGATACGCAGTATTTT.

The rearrangement uses TRBV2 and TRBJ1-1; D gene unclear. The CDR3 runs to 13 residues. The germline V and J ends were trimmed by 5 bases and 1 base, with 8 bases remaining between them. CDR1 is SNHLY, CDR2 FYNNEI, per germline. The CDR3 coding sequence is TGTGCCAGCAGTAAAGACGGGAACACTGAAGCTTTCTTT. Protein: CASSKDGNTEAFF.

The chain combines TRBV6-6 with TRBJ1-1; TRBD1 aligns across 7 bases. The CDR3 extends over 14 amino acids. Trimming at V came to 4 bases and at J to 1 base, leaving 3 bases not matched to a gene. Germline values: CDR1 MNHNY, CDR2 SVGAGI (reference sequence). The CDR3 is CASSFRQGNTEAFF. CDR3 nucleotide sequence: TGTGCCAGCAGTTTTCGACAGGGGAACACTGAAGCTTTCTTT.

The sample holds a few counts of this clone. This sequence joins TRBV15 and TRBJ2-7; tentative D call: TRBD2 (7 bases). Germline loops: CDR1 LNHNV, CDR2 YYDKDF (reference sequence). V was trimmed by 0 bases and J by 2 bases, leaving 23 bases between them. This CDR3 spans 19 amino acids. The CDR3 DNA reads TGTGCCACCAGCAGAGAGGACCACTCCGTGGGGGGGACAACCTACGAGCAGTACTTC. Encoded protein: CATSREDHSVGGTTYEQYF.